Below are 30 T cell receptor beta chains sequenced from a single sample in a study of CD8+ T cells in alopecia areata. RNA was isolated and reverse transcribed to cDNA, the sequencing template. The repertoire was sequenced with immunoSEQ multiplex PCR; TCRdb's copy has only in-frame clones and lacks some. The data hold about 150,000 clones, with around half observed a single time. The input for sequencing was CD8+ T cells sorted from blood, taken at week 0. These receptor sequences come from a human donor with alopecia areata.

V usage is TRBV5-6 and J usage is TRBJ2-2, with D perhaps matching TRBD1 (7 bases). CDR3 length: 15 residues. The V gene lost 2 bases and the J gene lost 3 bases, with 11 bases spanning the gap. Germline CDR1 and CDR2: SGHDT and YYEEEE. DNA for the CDR3: TGTGCCAGCAGCTTCGGCAGGGGGGACACCGGGGAGCTGTTTTTT. Translating it yields CASSFGRGDTGELFF.

For the CDR3, the DNA is TGCAGCTCGTCCGGGACAGAATACAATGAGCAGTTCTTC. Translating it yields CSSSGTEYNEQFF. The chain couples TRBV29-1 to TRBJ2-1; 7 bases agree with TRBD1. Germline CDR1 is SQVTM and CDR2 is ANQGSEA. The CDR3 is 13 amino acids. V was pared by 8 bases and J by 4 bases, with 8 bases of the junction left unmatched.

This sequence joins TRBV29-1 and TRBJ2-4, with 7 positions matching TRBD1. The CDR3 runs 15 residues. Per the germline V gene, CDR1 is SQVTM and CDR2 is ANQGSEA. V trimming: 2 bases; J trimming: 6 bases; junction bases outside the gene matches: 10. CDR3 in amino acids: CSVEMGLTGPNIQYF. CDR3 bases: TGCAGCGTTGAAATGGGGCTGACAGGGCCAAACATTCAGTACTTC.

The chain joins TRBV6-6 to TRBJ2-5, with D tentatively TRBD2 (5 bases). V lost 6 bases and J lost 4, with 15 bases in between. CDR1 and CDR2 (germline): MNHNY, SVGAGI (reference sequence). The CDR3 loop spans 14 amino acids. The CDR3 region has the DNA TGTGCCAGCAGCCTCCGAATGGAGGTAGAGACCCAGTACTTC. This translates into CASSLRMEVETQYF.

CDR3 sequence reads: CASSQVGGSSYGYTF. CDR3 sequence (DNA): TGCGCCAGCAGCCAAGTAGGAGGGAGTAGCTATGGCTACACCTTC. The rearrangement joins TRBV4-1 to TRBJ1-2; D ambiguous. The V end was cut by 1 base, the J end by 4 bases, with 13 bases between. CDR3 length: 15 amino acids. The germline gives CDR1 MGHRA, CDR2 YSYEKL.

This chain connects TRBV9 to TRBJ2-3, with 8 bases that match TRBD2. V was pared by 0 bases and J by 4 bases, with 4 bases of the junction left unmatched. CDR3 size: 15 residues. Germline CDR1 SGDLS, CDR2 YYNGEE. CDR3 coding DNA: TGTGCCAGCAGCGTAGAAGGAGCGGGGGCAGATACGCAGTATTTT. It encodes CASSVEGAGADTQYF.

The table lists this clone with a few counts. V is TRBV5-6 and J is TRBJ2-7, with D perhaps given as TRBD1 or TRBD2 (5 bases each). The CDR3 loop spans 15 amino acids. Germline assignment: CDR1 SGHDT and CDR2 YYEEEE. V gave up 5 bases and J gave up 2 bases, with 17 bases separating them. CDR3 sequence reads: CASREWDGIPYEQYF. CDR3 nucleotides: TGTGCCAGCAGGGAATGGGACGGCATACCCTACGAGCAGTACTTC.

This chain connects TRBV5-7 to TRBJ1-5, with no clear D. Being an ORF, TRBV5-7 has a function that is uncertain. Trimming left V 0 bases short and J 7 bases short, with 11 bases between. This CDR3 is 14 amino acids long. CDR3 loop: CASSLEASGQPQHF. CDR3 nucleotides: TGTGCCAGCAGCTTGGAAGCCTCGGGGCAGCCCCAGCATTTT.

The chain couples TRBV30 to TRBJ2-1; D gene unclear. In germline, CDR1 is GTSNPN, CDR2 SVGIG (reference sequence). V lost 2 bases to trimming and J lost 7 bases, with 9 bases between them. The CDR3 is made up of 12 amino acids. CDR3 protein: CAWSLAWNEQFF. Written as DNA, the CDR3 is TGTGCCTGGAGTTTAGCTTGGAATGAGCAGTTCTTC.

About this clone itself: The sample holds other DNA sequences that translate to the same CDR3. The CDR3 reads CASSLGAYEQYF. CDR3 sequence (DNA): TGTGCCAGCAGCTTAGGCGCGTACGAGCAGTACTTC. V gene TRBV13 combines with J gene TRBJ2-7, with D hard to call. This CDR3 is 12 amino acids long. Trimming shortened V by 0 bases and J by 4 bases, and 4 bases separated the two germline ends. Germline CDR1 and CDR2: PRHDT and FYEKMQ (reference sequence).

V and J are TRBV29-1 and TRBJ1-2; 7 bases map to TRBD1. The CDR3 covers 15 residues. The V segment lost 1 base and the J segment 6 bases; nucleotides outside the gene matches: 11. Per germline, CDR1 SQVTM and CDR2 ANQGSEA. This CDR3 is CSVEGDIRGQDGYTF. The CDR3 nucleotides read TGCAGCGTTGAAGGGGATATAAGGGGGCAAGATGGCTACACCTTC.

This sequence joins TRBV5-6 and TRBJ1-1; D gene unclear. The V end lost 4 bases, the J end lost 1 base, and 8 bases lay between the germline ends. From germline, CDR1 is SGHDT and CDR2 YYEEEE. The length of the CDR3 is 13 residues. The DNA for the CDR3 is TGTGCCAGCAGCAACGGACCGAACACTGAAGCTTTCTTT. Protein: CASSNGPNTEAFF.

This clone was observed a few times. The chain has TRBV13 and TRBJ2-7; TRBD2 matches 10 bases. CDR3 length equals 14 residues. Germline loops: CDR1 PRHDT, CDR2 FYEKMQ (reference sequence). V trimming: 2 bases; J trimming: 4 bases; junction bases outside the gene matches: 2. The CDR3 bases are TGTGCCAGCAGCTTATCGACTAGCGGGTACGAGCAGTACTTC. Its protein product is CASSLSTSGYEQYF. The full variable domain, its missing parts supplied by reference TRBV13 and TRBJ2-7, is AAGVIQSPRHLIKEKRETATLKCYPIPRHDTVYWYQQGPGQDPQFLISFYEKMQSDKGSIPDRFSAQQFSDYHSELNMSSLELGDSALYFCASSLSTSGYEQYFGPGTRLTVT.

This chain connects TRBV9 to TRBJ2-1; possibly TRBD1 or TRBD2 for D (5 bases each). The CDR3 length is 13 residues. In germline, CDR1 is SGDLS, CDR2 YYNGEE. The ends were cut back, 3 bases at V and 7 bases at J, with 11 bases in the middle. CDR3 in amino acids: CASSAGTPNEQFF. The CDR3 coding sequence is TGTGCCAGCAGCGCCGGGACGCCAAATGAGCAGTTCTTC.

This rearrangement joins TRBV7-8 to TRBJ2-7; tentative D call: TRBD2 (5 bases). Per germline, CDR1 SGHVS and CDR2 FQNEAQ. Deletions cut 4 bases from V and 3 bases from J, with 19 bases between. This CDR3 has 16 residues. The CDR3 coding sequence is TGTGCCAGCAGCTCTAGAGGGCAGCTCACGGGCTACGAGCAGTACTTC. Protein: CASSSRGQLTGYEQYF.

The chain is built from TRBV7-2 and TRBJ1-5; TRBD1 matches at 8 bases. V lost 6 bases to trimming and J lost 9 bases; unmatched junction nucleotides: 7. CDR1 and CDR2 from the germline V gene are SGHTA and FQGNSA. The CDR3 extends over 13 amino acids. CDR3 DNA: TGTGCCAGCAGACGGACAGGGTCACTGCCCCAGCATTTT. This codes for CASRRTGSLPQHF.

The chain links TRBV27 to TRBJ2-2, with unresolved D. The germline V and J ends were trimmed by 6 bases and 1 base, with 12 bases remaining between them. Per germline, CDR1 MNHEY and CDR2 SMNVEV (reference sequence). This CDR3 region has 15 residues. CDR3 loop: CASSLDWGNTGELFF. The CDR3 DNA sequence: TGTGCCAGCAGCCTCGATTGGGGGAACACCGGGGAGCTGTTTTTT.

This clone was seen a few times. The rearrangement uses TRBV9 and TRBJ2-7; D unclear. The CDR3 length is 12 residues. Trimming cost V 1 base and J 5 bases, with 7 bases left between them. Germline lookup yields CDR1 SGDLS and CDR2 YYNGEE. Written as DNA, the CDR3 is TGTGCCAGCAGCGTAAATTCGGACGAGCAGTACTTC. This encodes CASSVNSDEQYF.

This clone is a singleton in its sample. The chain links TRBV9 to TRBJ2-3, with 8 bases matching TRBD1. J lost 5 bases, V lost 3 bases, and 5 bases had no gene match. CDR1 is SGDLS, CDR2 YYNGEE, per germline. There are 14 residues in the CDR3. The chain's CDR3 is CASSGQGAGDTQYF. For the CDR3, the DNA is TGTGCCAGCAGCGGCCAGGGGGCGGGAGATACGCAGTATTTT.

V and J are TRBV14 and TRBJ1-1; 8 nucleotides match TRBD1. The CDR3 covers 15 residues. V shed 4 bases, J shed 5 bases, and the junction held 9 bases outside the gene matches. CDR1 and CDR2 from the germline V gene are SGHDN and FVKESK. The CDR3 loop is CASSPFGQGATEAFF. The CDR3 DNA reads TGTGCCAGCAGCCCCTTCGGACAGGGAGCAACTGAAGCTTTCTTT.

Concerning this clone: A junction boundary mismatches the germline segment, possibly from a read error. The rearrangement joins TRBV5-6 to TRBJ2-3; D may be TRBD1 (5 bases). The CDR3 is 12 residues long. CDR1 is SGHDT and CDR2 is YYEEEE in the germline V gene. The CDR3 spells CASSSAGILGPF. CDR3 nucleotide sequence: TGTGCCAGCAGCTCCGCTGGCATTTTGGGGCCCTTT.

The V gene is TRBV28, the J gene TRBJ2-7, with 7 bases lining up with TRBD2. This CDR3 contains 13 residues. Trimming took 5 bases from V and 3 from J; bases not matched to a gene: 4. Germline CDR1 MDHEN, CDR2 SYDVKM. In DNA form, the CDR3 reads TGTGCCAGCAGTCGGTCGGGGGGCTACGAGCAGTACTTC. This sequence encodes CASSRSGGYEQYF.

This chain joins TRBV2 and TRBJ1-5; D remains ambiguous. From germline, CDR1 is SNHLY and CDR2 FYNNEI. The V gene lost 0 bases and the J gene lost 8 bases, with 8 bases spanning the gap. The CDR3 is 13 amino acids. The CDR3 spells CASSEAELEPQHF. The CDR3 coding sequence is TGTGCCAGCAGTGAAGCTGAACTAGAGCCCCAGCATTTT.

J is TRBJ2-3 and V is TRBV2; weak D call: TRBD2 (5 bases). The CDR3 has 15 amino acids. V was cut by 1 base and J by 2 bases, with 10 bases left in between. Germline assignment: CDR1 SNHLY and CDR2 FYNNEI. The CDR3 region has the DNA TGTGCCAGCAGTGAAGTCGGGGTGTCCACAGATACGCAGTATTTT. Residues: CASSEVGVSTDTQYF.

The chain links TRBV2 to TRBJ2-7; D might be TRBD1 (5 bases). Germline CDR1 reads SNHLY; CDR2 reads FYNNEI. The CDR3 loop spans 15 amino acids. The V end was cut by 3 bases, the J end by 3 bases, with 15 bases between. The CDR3 sequence: CASSDGAAGHYEQYF. For the CDR3, the DNA is TGTGCCAGCAGTGATGGGGCGGCAGGCCACTACGAGCAGTACTTC.

The gene calls are TRBV28 and TRBJ2-1; TRBD2 matches 8 bases. Germline lookup yields CDR1 MDHEN and CDR2 SYDVKM. The trim removed 4 bases at V and 4 bases at J, leaving 15 bases unmatched. CDR3 length equals 18 residues. The CDR3 region has the DNA TGTGCCAGCAGTTCCTTTATTCGAGCGGGGGCCGCATACAATGAGCAGTTCTTC. It codes for CASSSFIRAGAAYNEQFF.

This clone has more than one count but fewer than ten. The chain carries TRBV30 and TRBJ1-6, with 11 bases fitting TRBD1. With 3 bases clipped from V and 9 bases from J, the junction kept 4 bases outside the gene matches. The CDR3 contains 14 residues. Per the germline V gene, CDR1 is GTSNPN and CDR2 is SVGIG (reference sequence). CDR3 coding DNA: TGTGCCTGGAGCGTGGGACAGGGGGGTTCACCCCTCCACTTT. Translated: CAWSVGQGGSPLHF.

This chain connects TRBV7-9 to TRBJ1-6; 7 nucleotides agree with TRBD1. V was clipped by 3 bases and J by 8 bases; unmatched bases: 4. The germline gives CDR1 SEHNR, CDR2 FQNEAQ (reference sequence). CDR3 size: 14 residues. The CDR3 DNA sequence: TGTGCCAGCAGCTTCGTCCAGGGGGATTCACCCCTCCACTTT. Residues: CASSFVQGDSPLHF. The whole variable domain, remainder taken from reference TRBV7-9 and TRBJ1-6, is DTGVSQNPRHKITKRGQNVTFRCDPISEHNRLYWYRQTLGQGPEFLTYFQNEAQLEKSRLLSDRFSAERPKGSFSTLEIQRTEQGDSAMYLCASSFVQGDSPLHFGNGTRLTVT.

The chain couples TRBV16 to TRBJ1-2; D is ambiguous. Germline CDR1 is KGHSY and CDR2 is FQNENV. Trimming stripped 0 bases from V and 8 bases from J, with 1 base between. There are 10 residues in the CDR3. CDR3 amino acids: CASSQSGYTF. The CDR3 DNA follows: TGTGCCAGCAGCCAATCGGGCTACACCTTC.

This clone was seen a handful of times. CDR3 in DNA: TGTGCCAGCAGTTACCCTAACTTAGGGAGCCCTGAAGCTTTCTTT. Its protein product is CASSYPNLGSPEAFF. The chain links TRBV28 to TRBJ1-1; D remains unclear. This CDR3 comprises 15 residues. Germline assignment: CDR1 MDHEN and CDR2 SYDVKM. V dropped 4 bases and J dropped 6 bases, with 18 bases sitting between them.